Listed below are T cell receptor beta chains from one sample, sequenced in a study of immune evolution from preneoplasia to lung adenocarcinoma. Sequenced by immunoSEQ multiplex PCR; TCRdb stores in-frame clones only, minus some. Here the sample spans several thousand clones, around 91% being singletons. Material: FFPE invasive lung adenocarcinoma tissue. The receptors shown here come from a person aged 70 to 85 with invasive lung adenocarcinoma. Both conserved end residues are part of each CDR3. A D gene is named only where the DNA matches it firmly. Size is omitted from some rows. Given values are once, few, many or a class for expanded clones.

v_call	d_call	clone_size	j_call	cdr3_aa	cdr3_nt
TRBV30	-	once	TRBJ2-7	CAWKAGSGRGYEQYF	TGTGCCTGGAAGGCTGGGTCGGGGCGGGGCTACGAGCAGTACTTC
TRBV13	-	-	TRBJ2-7	CASSSRQVLYEQYF	TGTGCCAGCAGCTCTCGACAGGTCCTATACGAGCAGTACTTC
TRBV9	-	-	TRBJ1-1	CASSVGAGTSTEAFF	TGTGCCAGCAGCGTAGGGGCAGGCACCAGCACTGAAGCTTTCTTT
TRBV27	-	-	TRBJ1-5	CASSLAVDQPQHF	TGTGCCAGCAGTTTGGCCGTAGATCAGCCCCAGCATTTT
TRBV28	-	-	TRBJ2-7	CASSLQGIHEQYF	TGTGCCAGCAGTTTACAGGGCATCCACGAGCAGTACTTC
TRBV9	-	-	TRBJ2-5	CASSVEGAGMQETQYF	TGTGCCAGCAGCGTAGAGGGGGCGGGGATGCAGGAGACCCAGTACTTC
TRBV18	TRBD2	-	TRBJ2-3	CASSPRGGTDTQYF	TGTGCCAGCTCACCACGGGGGGGAACAGATACGCAGTATTTT
TRBV28	-	-	TRBJ2-7	CASSFLQAPYEQYF	TGTGCCAGCAGTTTTTTACAGGCTCCGTACGAGCAGTACTTC
TRBV5-1	TRBD2	-	TRBJ2-3	CASSSTSGGPADTQYF	TGCGCCAGCAGCTCGACTAGCGGGGGGCCCGCAGATACGCAGTATTTT
TRBV18	-	-	TRBJ1-1	CASSETDSPEAFF	TGTGCCAGCTCAGAAACTGACTCCCCAGAAGCTTTCTTT
TRBV18	TRBD2	-	TRBJ2-1	CASSPRDLAGGNEQFF	TGTGCCAGCTCCCCTAGGGATCTAGCGGGAGGGAATGAGCAGTTCTTC
TRBV7-2	-	-	TRBJ1-3	CASSEVGGNTIYF	TGTGCCAGCAGCGAAGTTGGAGGAAACACCATATATTTT
TRBV18	-	-	TRBJ2-1	CASSMGLDRGEQFF	TGTGCCAGCTCCATGGGACTGGACCGAGGTGAGCAGTTCTTC
TRBV23-1	TRBD2	-	TRBJ2-7	CASSKTAGGDEAYEQYF	TGCGCCAGCAGTAAGACGGCGGGAGGGGATGAAGCCTACGAGCAGTACTTC
TRBV7-2	TRBD2	-	TRBJ2-5	CASSWAGTSVQETQYF	TGTGCCAGCAGCTGGGCGGGGACTAGCGTCCAAGAGACCCAGTACTTC
TRBV2	-	-	TRBJ1-1	CASLQGGRRTEAFF	TGTGCCAGCCTCCAAGGAGGGCGGAGGACTGAAGCTTTCTTT
TRBV5-8	-	-	TRBJ2-1	CASSLGQAYNEQFF	TGTGCCAGCAGCTTGGGACAGGCCTACAATGAGCAGTTCTTC
TRBV15	-	-	TRBJ1-2	CATSRDLGRQVLAGYTF	TGTGCCACCAGCAGAGATCTAGGTCGCCAGGTGTTAGCTGGCTACACCTTC
TRBV28	TRBD2	-	TRBJ2-7	CASTPGGRYEQYF	TGTGCCAGCACCCCGGGAGGGCGCTACGAGCAGTACTTC
TRBV20-1	TRBD1	-	TRBJ1-2	CKLQGAYGYTF	TGCAAGTTACAGGGGGCGTATGGCTACACCTTC
TRBV12-5	TRBD1	-	TRBJ2-7	CASGLSTGAYEQYF	TGTGCTAGTGGTTTGTCCACAGGGGCCTACGAGCAGTACTTC
TRBV6-1	-	-	TRBJ2-1	CASSLGGESYNEQFF	TGTGCCAGCAGTTTGGGGGGTGAGTCCTACAATGAGCAGTTCTTC
TRBV6-1	-	few	TRBJ2-6	CASSELLSGANVLTF	TGTGCCAGCAGTGAACTCCTATCTGGGGCCAACGTCCTGACTTTC
TRBV6-1	-	-	TRBJ2-5	CASSEMGGRETQYF	TGTGCCAGCAGTGAAATGGGGGGCCGAGAGACCCAGTACTTC
TRBV29-1	-	few	TRBJ2-2	CSVWQNTGELFF	TGCAGCGTGTGGCAGAACACCGGGGAGCTGTTTTTT
TRBV29-1	TRBD1	-	TRBJ1-2	CSAGQGYGYTF	TGCAGCGCCGGACAGGGCTATGGCTACACCTTC
TRBV9	-	-	TRBJ2-5	CASSPRWGFGETQYF	TGTGCCAGCAGCCCCCGTTGGGGGTTTGGGGAGACCCAGTACTTC
TRBV5-1	-	few	TRBJ1-4	CASSLEGRTATNEKLFF	TGCGCCAGCAGCTTGGAGGGCAGAACTGCAACTAATGAAAAACTGTTTTTT
TRBV29-1	-	-	TRBJ1-2	CSVDFGGLGYTF	TGCAGCGTTGATTTTGGGGGGCTTGGCTACACCTTC
TRBV9	-	-	TRBJ1-1	CASSPIGTEAFF	TGTGCCAGCAGCCCTATAGGCACTGAAGCTTTCTTT
TRBV7-3	-	-	TRBJ2-5	CASSLIGGLQETQYF	TGTGCCAGCAGCTTAATCGGGGGGCTGCAAGAGACCCAGTACTTC
TRBV7-2	TRBD2	few	TRBJ2-1	CASSPGLAGANEQFF	TGTGCCAGCAGCCCGGGACTAGCGGGAGCGAATGAGCAGTTCTTC
TRBV5-3	-	-	TRBJ1-3	CARRSENTIYF	TGTGCCAGAAGGTCTGAAAACACCATATATTTT
TRBV5-4	-	-	TRBJ1-5	CASSSWWRTGNCNQPQHF	TGTGCCAGCAGCTCTTGGTGGAGGACGGGTAATTGCAATCAGCCCCAGCATTTT
TRBV10-3	-	-	TRBJ2-2	CAISTGEDTGELFF	TGTGCCATCAGTACAGGGGAGGACACCGGGGAGCTGTTTTTT
TRBV28	-	once	TRBJ2-7	CASSLLSGVYEQYF	TGTGCCAGCAGTTTACTGTCCGGCGTTTACGAGCAGTACTTC
TRBV27	TRBD1	-	TRBJ1-5	CASSSTGFQPQHF	TGTGCCAGCAGTTCGACAGGGTTTCAGCCCCAGCATTTT
TRBV30	-	-	TRBJ2-7	CAWGYGTYEQYF	TGTGCCTGGGGTTATGGGACCTACGAGCAGTACTTC
TRBV30	TRBD1	-	TRBJ2-5	CAWSQPQGGQRETQYF	TGTGCCTGGAGCCAACCACAGGGGGGCCAGAGGGAGACCCAGTACTTC
TRBV10-2	-	once	TRBJ1-5	CASSESLNQPQHF	TGCGCCAGCAGTGAGTCGCTCAATCAGCCCCAGCATTTT
TRBV18	TRBD1	-	TRBJ1-3	CASSPGTEGNTIYF	TGTGCCAGCTCACCTGGGACAGAAGGAAACACCATATATTTT
TRBV28	-	-	TRBJ2-5	CASSFLGGRGALETQYF	TGTGCCAGCAGTTTCCTCGGGGGGCGGGGAGCTTTAGAGACCCAGTACTTC